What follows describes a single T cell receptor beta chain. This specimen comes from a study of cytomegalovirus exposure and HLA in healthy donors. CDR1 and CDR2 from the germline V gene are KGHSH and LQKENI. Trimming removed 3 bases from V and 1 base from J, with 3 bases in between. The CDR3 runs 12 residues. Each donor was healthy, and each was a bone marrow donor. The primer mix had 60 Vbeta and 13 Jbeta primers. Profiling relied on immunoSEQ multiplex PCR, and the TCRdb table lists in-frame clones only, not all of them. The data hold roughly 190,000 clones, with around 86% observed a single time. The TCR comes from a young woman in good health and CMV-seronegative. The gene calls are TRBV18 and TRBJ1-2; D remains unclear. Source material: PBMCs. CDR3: CASSPSNYGYTF. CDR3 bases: TGTGCCAGCTCACCTAGTAACTATGGCTACACCTTC.